The source of this TCR beta chain is a study of blood T cell repertoires in COVID-19. Overall study context: The study drew acute and convalescent COVID-19 samples from the United States, Italy and Spain. PBMCs, B-cell-depleted T cells, or T cells were the source of the cDNA or gDNA that made up the material.

Data came from immunoSEQ multiplex PCR; TCRdb stores just in-frame clones and leaves some out. The table records under 60,000 clones, roughly nine tenths of them present only once. CDR3 length: 18 amino acids. Per germline, CDR1 SGHNT and CDR2 YENEEA. With 0 bases clipped from V and 0 bases from J, the junction kept 7 bases outside the gene matches. The sequence came from a human donor with acute or convalescent COVID-19. The donor label of this sample is uncertain. The rearrangement joins TRBV11-3 to TRBJ2-1; 8 nucleotides line up with TRBD2. The sample comprised peripheral blood. CDR3 in amino acids: CASSLERGLVSSYNEQFF. In DNA form, the CDR3 reads TGTGCCAGCAGCTTAGAGAGGGGACTAGTAAGCTCCTACAATGAGCAGTTCTTC.